The text below deals with one T cell receptor beta chain. Its specificity is unknown. This specimen comes from a study of siplizumab effects on memory and regulatory T cells. Overall study findings and caveats: Tregs that proliferated in siplizumab cultures did not have their suppressive function confirmed. Naive T cells appeared more varied than memory cells and looked like key alloresponse contributors.

Researchers sequenced unstimulated naive, memory, effector memory and TEMRA subsets in a few donor pairs. Clones were sequenced by immunoSEQ multiplex PCR, and TCRdb holds only the in-frame ones, with some missing. Counted here are tens of thousands of clones, about 96% occurring once; the ten biggest clones make up 0.095%. Deletions cut 0 bases from V and 3 bases from J, with 7 bases between. CDR1 LGHNA and CDR2 YSLEER come from the germline V gene. This CDR3 is built from 14 residues. The sample was naive CD8+ T cells sorted from blood. The chain uses TRBV4-3 and TRBJ2-3; possibly TRBD1 or TRBD2 for D (5 bases each). The origin of this receptor is a human donor in good health. The CDR3 nucleotides read TGCGCCAGCAGCCAAGACGGGGCTACAGATACGCAGTATTTT. The encoded protein is CASSQDGATDTQYF.